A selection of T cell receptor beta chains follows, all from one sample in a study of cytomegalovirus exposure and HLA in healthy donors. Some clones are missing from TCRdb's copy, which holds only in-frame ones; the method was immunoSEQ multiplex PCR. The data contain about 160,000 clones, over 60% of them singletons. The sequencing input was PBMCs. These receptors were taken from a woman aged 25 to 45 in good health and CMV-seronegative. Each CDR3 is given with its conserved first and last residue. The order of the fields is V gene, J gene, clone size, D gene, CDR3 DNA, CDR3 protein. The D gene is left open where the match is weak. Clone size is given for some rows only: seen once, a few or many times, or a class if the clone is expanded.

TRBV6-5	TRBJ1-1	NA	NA	TGTGCCAGCAGCCCGCATAGCGCCACTGAAGCTTTCTTT	CASSPHSATEAFF
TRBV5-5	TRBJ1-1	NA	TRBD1	TGTGCCAGCAGCCTAGGACAGGGGCGCACTGAAGCTTTCTTT	CASSLGQGRTEAFF
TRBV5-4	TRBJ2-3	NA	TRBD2	TGTGCCAGCAGCCCGCCCCCTAGCGGTAGCACAGATACGCAGTATTTT	CASSPPPSGSTDTQYF
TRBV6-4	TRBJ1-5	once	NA	TGTGCCAGCAGTGAGACTGCTAGCAATCAGCCCCAGCATTTT	CASSETASNQPQHF
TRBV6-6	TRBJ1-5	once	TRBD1	TGTGCCAGCAGTTACTCGTCGACAGGGGGATATCAGCCCCAGCATTTT	CASSYSSTGGYQPQHF
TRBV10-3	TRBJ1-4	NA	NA	TGTGCCATCTCGTCCGGCGGTAATGAAAAACTGTTTTTT	CAISSGGNEKLFF
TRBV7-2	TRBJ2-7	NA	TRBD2	TGTGCCAGCAGCCCCAGTCCCGGACTAGCCTCTCTCGAGCAGTACTTC	CASSPSPGLASLEQYF
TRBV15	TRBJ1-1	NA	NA	TGTGCCACCTCACGAGAGGGGGGGATGAACACTGAAGCTTTCTTT	CATSREGGMNTEAFF
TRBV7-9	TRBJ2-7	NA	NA	TGTTCCAGCAGTTTAAACGGACAGATTTACGAGCAGTACTTC	CSSSLNGQIYEQYF
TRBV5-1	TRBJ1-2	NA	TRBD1	TGCGCCAGCAGCTTGACAGGGGAAGGCTATGGCTACACCTTC	CASSLTGEGYGYTF
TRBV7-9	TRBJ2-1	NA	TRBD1	TGTGCCAGCAGCGGAGACAGGGCCTATGAGCAGTTCTTC	CASSGDRAYEQFF